The 7 T cell receptor beta chains presented below share a single source sample, sequenced in a study of blood T cell repertoires in COVID-19. TCRdb's copy holds only in-frame clones and misses some; the assay was immunoSEQ multiplex PCR. The sample consists of about 110,000 clones, 75% to 90% of them appearing once. Sequenced input: peripheral blood. These receptors were obtained from a human donor in a cohort sampled during active COVID-19.

This sequence joins TRBV7-9 and TRBJ1-2; no clear D. CDR3 size: 14 residues. CDR1 and CDR2 from the germline V gene are SEHNR and FQNEAQ (reference sequence). V lost 3 bases and J 1 base, leaving 9 bases between the germline ends. CDR3 region: CASSFGEGNYGYTF. CDR3 coding DNA: TGTGCCAGCAGCTTTGGGGAGGGTAACTATGGCTACACCTTC.

The rearrangement uses TRBV7-2 and TRBJ1-6; D is perhaps TRBD1 (5 bases). V gave up 0 bases and J gave up 8 bases, with 17 bases separating them. The V gene's germline CDR1 is SGHTA and CDR2 FQGNSA. The CDR3 spans 17 residues. CDR3 DNA: TGTGCCAGCAGCTTAGCGCGACCAGGGCGTAATTATTCACCCCTCCACTTT. It translates to CASSLARPGRNYSPLHF. Based on the CDR3 plus reference TRBV7-2 and TRBJ1-6, the full variable domain is GAGVSQSPSNKVTEKGKDVELRCDPISGHTALYWYRQSLGQGLEFLIYFQGNSAPDKSGLPSDRFSAERTGGSVSTLTIQRTQQEDSAVYLCASSLARPGRNYSPLHFGNGTRLTVT.

Only a few counts were recorded for this clone. This chain uses TRBV14 with TRBJ1-2; D call uncertain. This CDR3 is built from 13 residues. Trimming pared 3 bases from V and 2 bases from J, leaving 7 bases between. CDR1 is SGHDN and CDR2 is FVKESK in the germline V gene. The CDR3 loop reads CASSHQQNYGYTF. The CDR3 DNA sequence: TGTGCCAGCAGCCATCAACAGAACTATGGCTACACCTTC.

The rearrangement links TRBV4-3 to TRBJ1-4; perhaps TRBD1 as D (5 bases). The CDR3 sequence is 14 residues long. Germline assignment: CDR1 LGHNA and CDR2 YSLEER. Deletions cut 0 bases from V and 8 bases from J, with 10 bases between. CDR3 nucleotides: TGCGCCAGCAGCCAAGATGAAAGGGGCGAAAAACTGTTTTTT. As protein: CASSQDERGEKLFF.

This rearrangement joins TRBV7-2 to TRBJ2-7; tentatively, D is TRBD2 (6 bases). Trimming cost V 1 base and J 7 bases, with 14 bases left between them. The CDR3 runs to 14 residues. Germline V gives CDR1 SGHTA, CDR2 FQGNSA. In DNA, the CDR3 is TGTGCCAGCAGCTTAGGGGCCGGGGGTCGGGAGCAGTACTTC. Its translation is CASSLGAGGREQYF.

The genes are TRBV2 and TRBJ2-6; 7 nucleotides line up with TRBD1. The CDR3 sequence is 14 residues long. The V and J ends lost 7 bases and 5 bases, in that order; junction bases with no gene match: 5. Germline lookup yields CDR1 SNHLY and CDR2 FYNNEI. Written as DNA, the CDR3 is TGTGCCAGCACCGCAGGGGGTTGGGCCAACGTCCTGACTTTC. Protein sequence: CASTAGGWANVLTF.

DNA for the CDR3: TGTGCCAGCAGCCAAGGCCTAGCGGTGGGGACCGGGGAGCTGTTTTTT. It translates to CASSQGLAVGTGELFF. This chain uses TRBV3-1 (or the pseudogene TRBV3-2) with TRBJ2-2, with 7 bases aligning to TRBD2. This CDR3 contains 16 residues. CDR1 and CDR2 from the germline V gene are LGHDT and YNNKEL (reference sequence). The trim removed 1 base at V and 5 bases at J, leaving 7 bases unmatched.